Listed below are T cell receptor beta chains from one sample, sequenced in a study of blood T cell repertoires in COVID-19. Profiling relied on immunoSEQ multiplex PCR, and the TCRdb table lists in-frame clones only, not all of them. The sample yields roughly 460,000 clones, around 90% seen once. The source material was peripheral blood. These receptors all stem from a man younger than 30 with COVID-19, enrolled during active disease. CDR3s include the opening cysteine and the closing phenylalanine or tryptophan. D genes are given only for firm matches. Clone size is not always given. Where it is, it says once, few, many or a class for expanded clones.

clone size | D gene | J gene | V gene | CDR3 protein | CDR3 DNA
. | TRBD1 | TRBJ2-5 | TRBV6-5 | CASSSLDRAETQYF | TGTGCCAGCAGTTCCTTGGACAGGGCAGAGACCCAGTACTTC
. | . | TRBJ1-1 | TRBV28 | CASSLVAVTEAFF | TGTGCCAGCAGTTTAGTAGCGGTCACTGAAGCTTTCTTT
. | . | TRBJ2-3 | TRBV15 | CATSRDRGSTDTQYF | TGTGCCACCAGCAGAGATCGCGGGAGCACAGATACGCAGTATTTT
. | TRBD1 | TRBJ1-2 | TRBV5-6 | CASSFNRGLGYTF | TGTGCCAGCAGCTTTAACAGGGGACTTGGCTACACCTTC
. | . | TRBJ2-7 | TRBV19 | CASSSGGVQNEQYF | TGTGCCAGTAGCTCGGGGGGCGTTCAAAACGAGCAGTACTTC
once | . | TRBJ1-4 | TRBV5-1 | CASSPGRGRANEKLFF | TGCGCCAGCAGCCCCGGACGAGGGCGAGCTAATGAAAAACTGTTTTTT
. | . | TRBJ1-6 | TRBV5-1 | CASSLASQTYSPLHF | TGCGCCAGCAGCTTGGCCTCACAGACCTATTCACCCCTCCACTTT
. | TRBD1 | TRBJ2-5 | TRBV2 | CASSDQGTVQETQYF | TGTGCCAGCAGTGATCAGGGGACAGTCCAAGAGACCCAGTACTTC
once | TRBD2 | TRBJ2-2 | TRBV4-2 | CASSQDPAGGSGELFF | TGTGCCAGCAGCCAAGATCCCGCGGGGGGGTCCGGGGAGCTGTTTTTT
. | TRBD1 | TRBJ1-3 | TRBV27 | CASSPQQGRSGNTIYF | TGTGCCAGCAGTCCCCAACAGGGGCGCTCTGGAAACACCATATATTTT
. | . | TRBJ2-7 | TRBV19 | CASSIAEGAYEQYF | TGTGCCAGTAGTATAGCTGAAGGGGCTTACGAGCAGTACTTC
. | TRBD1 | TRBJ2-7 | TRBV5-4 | CASSAGQGRDEQYF | TGTGCCAGCAGCGCGGGACAGGGGCGCGACGAGCAGTACTTC
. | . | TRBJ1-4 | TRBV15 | CATSRDRGSTNEKLFF | TGTGCCACCAGCAGAGATCGGGGATCAACTAATGAAAAACTGTTTTTT
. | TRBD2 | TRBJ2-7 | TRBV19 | CASSSGLAGGRPYEQYF | TGTGCCAGTAGTAGCGGACTAGCGGGAGGCCGCCCCTACGAGCAGTACTTC
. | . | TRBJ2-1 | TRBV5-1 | CASSPTGEDNEQFF | TGCGCCAGCAGCCCGACCGGAGAAGACAATGAGCAGTTCTTC